One and the same sample provided the 23 T cell receptor beta chains below, sequenced in a study of metastatic and nonmetastatic thyroid tumors. Thyroid surgery was performed in patients who had received no treatment beforehand. With MiXCR, TCRdb called clones anew from the PCR reads. The top ten clones hold under 11% of a sample with roughly 16,000 clones, about a quarter of them seen once. Sequencing input: adjacent normal tissue. The receptors here all came from a female donor with papillary thyroid cancer or a benign thyroid nodule (not recorded which). Some clones in this sample may be carry-over from other donors' samples.

The genes are TRBV20-1 and TRBJ2-3, with D possibly TRBD2 on 6 matching bases. This CDR3 contains 17 residues. Per the germline V gene, CDR1 is DFQATT and CDR2 is SNEGSKA (reference sequence). V was clipped by 0 bases and J by 0 bases, with 16 bases between them. CDR3 amino acids: CSARDGRLGISTDTQYF. The CDR3 bases are TGCAGTGCTAGAGATGGACGACTAGGTATTAGCACAGATACGCAGTATTTT.

This chain uses TRBV3-1 with TRBJ2-6; D is unclear. In germline, CDR1 is LGHDT, CDR2 YNNKEL (reference sequence). Deletions cut 4 bases from V and 1 base from J, with 5 bases between. The CDR3 has 14 residues. The CDR3 DNA reads as TGTGCCAGCAGCCCCACTTCTGGGGCCAACGTCCTGACTTTC. It specifies CASSPTSGANVLTF.

This clone was seen more than once but under ten times. The chain couples TRBV6-2 or TRBV6-3 to TRBJ2-1; TRBD2 agrees at 10 bases. V gave up 4 bases and J gave up 5 bases; unmatched junction bases: 2. The CDR3 covers 14 residues. Germline V gives CDR1 MNHEY, CDR2 SVGEGT. CDR3 region: CASSWLAGDNEQFF. The CDR3 DNA reads as TGTGCCAGCAGTTGGCTAGCGGGAGACAATGAGCAGTTCTTC.

This clone is categorized as large. The chain recombines TRBV20-1 with TRBJ2-7; TRBD2 agrees at 7 bases. V shed 1 base, J shed 2 bases, and the junction held 8 bases outside the gene matches. The germline CDR1 and CDR2 sequences are DFQATT and SNEGSKA (reference sequence). CDR3 length equals 15 residues. The CDR3 is CSARGMSGATYEQYF. The CDR3 DNA reads TGCAGTGCTAGAGGGATGAGCGGGGCAACCTACGAGCAGTACTTC.

About this clone: Other DNA sequences within the sample encode an identical CDR3. The gene calls are TRBV19 and TRBJ1-3; 7 positions match TRBD1. V lost 9 bases, J lost 2 bases, and 7 bases stayed unmatched. This CDR3 comprises 14 residues. In germline, CDR1 is LNHDA, CDR2 SQIVND (reference sequence). CDR3 region: CASRGFGAGNTIYF. The CDR3, as DNA: TGTGCCAGCAGGGGGTTTGGAGCTGGAAACACCATATATTTT.

This clone appeared a few times. The genes are TRBV2 and TRBJ1-1; D may be TRBD1 (5 bases). This CDR3 region has 12 residues. The V end lost 9 bases, the J end lost 7 bases, and 15 bases lay between the germline ends. Germline assignment: CDR1 SNHLY and CDR2 FYNNEI. The DNA for the CDR3 is TGTGCCAGTGGGGATGGCGGGGGTGAAGCTTTCTTT. The encoded protein is CASGDGGGEAFF.

The chain carries TRBV11-3 and TRBJ2-1, with D unresolved. From germline, CDR1 is SGHNT and CDR2 YENEEA. The length of the CDR3 is 12 residues. V lost 4 bases to trimming and J lost 6 bases, with 7 bases between them. For the CDR3, the DNA is TGTGCCAGCAGCTCCGGACCCAATGAGCAGTTCTTC. Translation: CASSSGPNEQFF.

There are many counts of this clone. The rearrangement uses TRBV7-9 and TRBJ2-7; D possibly uses TRBD1 or TRBD2 (5 bases each). The germline V and J ends were trimmed by 6 bases and 4 bases, with 19 bases remaining between them. This CDR3 is built from 15 residues. Per the germline V gene, CDR1 is SEHNR and CDR2 is FQNEAQ (reference sequence). Here the CDR3 DNA reads TGTGCCAGCAGGGGGGAAACCCCCTTCTCTTACGAGCAGTACTTC. The encoded protein is CASRGETPFSYEQYF.

This chain connects TRBV20-1 to TRBJ2-3, with no clear D. Per germline, CDR1 DFQATT and CDR2 SNEGSKA (reference sequence). CDR3 length: 14 amino acids. Trimming removed 0 bases at V and 6 bases at J, with 13 bases between. The CDR3 sequence: CSARDVLRGDTQYF. The CDR3 nucleotides are TGCAGTGCTAGAGATGTCTTACGTGGGGATACGCAGTATTTT.

The rearrangement links TRBV6-1 to TRBJ1-6; TRBD1 agrees at 8 bases. Germline V CDR1 and CDR2: MNHNS, SASEGT. The CDR3 totals 16 residues. With 6 bases clipped from V and 6 bases from J, the junction kept 10 bases outside the gene matches. The CDR3 DNA reads as TGTGCCAGCAGGTCTCAGGGGGCTATGGGTAATTCACCCCTCCACTTT. It specifies CASRSQGAMGNSPLHF.

This clone was counted a few times. The chain is built from TRBV12-3 or TRBV12-4 and TRBJ2-3; 9 bases map to TRBD2. The CDR3 runs to 15 residues. V gave up 4 bases and J gave up 3 bases; unmatched junction bases: 5. CDR3 in DNA: TGTGCCAGCAGTTATAGCGGGAGCCCGACAGATACGCAGTATTTT. It codes for CASSYSGSPTDTQYF.

This clone was seen a few times. The V and J genes are TRBV28 and TRBJ1-5, with 8 bases matching TRBD1. The CDR3 runs to 15 residues. Trimming took 6 bases from V and 7 from J; bases not matched to a gene: 11. Germline CDR1 MDHEN, CDR2 SYDVKM. CDR3 protein: CASRSLTGEFQPQHF. The CDR3 DNA sequence: TGTGCCAGCAGAAGTTTGACAGGGGAGTTCCAGCCCCAGCATTTT.

This chain joins TRBV2 and TRBJ2-1; TRBD2 aligns across 9 bases. Germline V gene data show CDR1 as SNHLY and CDR2 as FYNNEI. CDR3 length: 13 residues. Germline trimming cut 10 bases from V and 1 base from J; bases unmatched to any gene: 2. For the CDR3, the DNA is TGTGCCACTAGCGGGAATTCCTACAATGAGCAGTTCTTC. It is translated as CATSGNSYNEQFF.

This clone was recorded at least ten times. This chain connects TRBV5-5 to TRBJ1-5; 7 bases match TRBD1. The junction had 10 bases not matched to a gene; V was cut back by 4 bases and J by 3 bases. The CDR3 has 16 amino acids. In germline, CDR1 is SGHKS, CDR2 YYEKEE (reference sequence). The CDR3 is CASSEDRQGPNQPQHF. Written as DNA, the CDR3 is TGTGCCAGCAGCGAGGATCGACAGGGCCCCAATCAGCCCCAGCATTTT.

This clone was counted a few times. V and J are TRBV11-2 and TRBJ2-2; perhaps TRBD2 as D (5 bases). Trimming removed 3 bases from V and 6 bases from J, with 11 bases in between. This CDR3 is built from 14 residues. Looked up from germline, CDR1 is SGHAT and CDR2 is FQNNGV. The CDR3 DNA reads TGTGCCAGCAGCTTTTTCGGGATCGCCGGGGAGCTGTTTTTT. Its translation: CASSFFGIAGELFF.

The chain carries TRBV19 and TRBJ1-4, with TRBD1 as a possible D gene (6 bases). V lost 4 bases to trimming and J lost 5 bases, with 17 bases between them. Germline V CDR1 and CDR2: LNHDA, SQIVND (reference sequence). This CDR3 spans 16 amino acids. CDR3 loop: CASSSRTGTRNEKLFF. CDR3 DNA: TGTGCCAGTAGTAGCCGAACAGGGACCAGGAATGAAAAACTGTTTTTT.

The gene calls are TRBV5-8 and TRBJ2-7, with a tentative D call TRBD2 (6 bases). CDR1 and CDR2 (germline): SGHTS, YDEGEE. V lost 2 bases, J lost 3 bases, and 12 bases lay in between. The CDR3 extends over 14 amino acids. The CDR3 protein is CASSFGGKGYEQYF. The CDR3 coding sequence is TGTGCCAGCAGCTTTGGAGGGAAGGGCTACGAGCAGTACTTC.

The chain uses TRBV4-2 and TRBJ1-2; maybe TRBD1 (6 bases). The germline V and J ends were trimmed by 0 bases and 4 bases, with 12 bases remaining between them. CDR1 and CDR2 from the germline V gene are LGHNA and YNFKEQ. There are 15 residues in the CDR3. The chain's CDR3 is CASSQDRGNGYGYTF. CDR3 DNA: TGTGCCAGCAGCCAAGACAGGGGAAATGGCTATGGCTACACCTTC.

The rearrangement links TRBV5-1 to TRBJ1-1, with 10 bases lining up with TRBD1. CDR3 length equals 15 residues. Germline CDR1 is SGHRS and CDR2 is YFSETQ. V dropped 0 bases and J dropped 1; count of bases not matched to a gene: 0. CDR3 in DNA: TGCGCCAGCAGCTTGGGGGACAGGGGGAACACTGAAGCTTTCTTT. Its protein is CASSLGDRGNTEAFF.

This clone has a handful of counts. This chain connects TRBV20-1 to TRBJ2-2; 14 nucleotides line up with TRBD2. Germline V gene sequence: CDR1 DFQATT, CDR2 SNEGSKA (reference sequence). This CDR3 is built from 17 residues. Trimming at V came to 0 bases and at J to 6 bases, leaving 6 bases not matched to a gene. The CDR3 DNA sequence: TGCAGTGCTAGAGATCCGACTAGCGGGAGGGCCCCCGGGGAGCTGTTTTTT. It codes for CSARDPTSGRAPGELFF.

The genes are TRBV10-3 and TRBJ2-7; possibly TRBD1 for D (5 bases). V was shortened by 5 bases and J by 0 bases, with 11 bases between the two germline ends. This CDR3 comprises 14 residues. Germline CDR1 ENHRY, CDR2 SYGVKD. The CDR3 bases are TGTGCCATCAGTCCAGGGCAGAGCTCCTACGAGCAGTACTTC. This codes for CAISPGQSSYEQYF.

This clone was detected only a few times. V gene TRBV11-3 combines with J gene TRBJ1-1; possibly TRBD1 for D (6 bases). Germline CDR1 SGHNT, CDR2 YENEEA. This CDR3 contains 15 residues. Trimming removed 5 bases at V and 3 bases at J, with 16 bases between. The CDR3 coding sequence is TGTGCCAGCAGCCCTCGACGGAGGGGGGACACTGAAGCTTTCTTT. Its translation: CASSPRRRGDTEAFF.

For this clone: Other nucleotide sequences in the sample specify the same CDR3. The chain has TRBV27 and TRBJ2-2; 7 bases agree with TRBD2. The V and J ends lost 7 bases and 3 bases, in that order; junction bases with no gene match: 17. This CDR3 spans 18 amino acids. Germline lookup yields CDR1 MNHEY and CDR2 SMNVEV (reference sequence). The CDR3 loop is CASKEARGGSSHTGELFF. In DNA form, the CDR3 reads TGTGCCAGCAAAGAAGCTAGGGGCGGGAGTTCGCACACCGGGGAGCTGTTTTTT.